The rows below give T cell receptor beta chains drawn from one sample of a study of shared clonotypes between healthy human individuals. Generated by immunoSEQ multiplex PCR, the TCRdb table keeps only in-frame clones and is missing some. Here the sample spans under 150,000 clones, around two thirds being singletons. The sequenced sample consisted of memory CD8+ T cells sorted from blood. The receptors derive from a woman younger than 45 in good health. Each CDR3 is given with its conserved first and last residue. A D gene is named only where the DNA matches it firmly.

v_gene	j_gene	d_gene	CDR3aa
TRBV28	TRBJ2-6	NA	CASSLQVSGANVLTF
TRBV5-1	TRBJ1-6	NA	CASRGFDYNSPLHF
TRBV7-9	TRBJ2-1	TRBD2	CASSPTRLAGTYNEQFF
TRBV6-6	TRBJ2-2	NA	CASSYTHGELFF
TRBV19	TRBJ2-3	NA	CASIGRSILTDTQYF
TRBV7-9	TRBJ1-4	NA	CASSLAGFTNEKLFF
TRBV6-1	NA	TRBD1	CASSESGTGGYEQYF
TRBV6-6	TRBJ2-5	TRBD1	CASNDPGQKQETQYF
TRBV4-1	TRBJ2-1	NA	CASSQDEGLLGNNNEQFF
TRBV11-2	TRBJ2-7	NA	CASSLVHGFYEQYF
TRBV5-6	TRBJ2-3	NA	CASSQRGGGGTDTQYF
TRBV15	TRBJ2-3	NA	CATSRSGETDTQYF
TRBV5-1	TRBJ2-3	TRBD1	CASSSKKGQGLVTDTQYF
TRBV25-1	TRBJ2-7	TRBD1	CASSDRVVEEQYF
TRBV7-9	TRBJ2-1	TRBD2	CASSSIAGDYNEQFF
TRBV28	TRBJ2-7	TRBD2	CASSLWREVYEQYF
TRBV4-2	TRBJ2-7	NA	CASSQDRGRDEQYF
TRBV10-3	TRBJ2-1	NA	CAAHPRRVIHNEQFF
TRBV5-4	TRBJ2-5	NA	CASSLVGDLQETQYF
TRBV7-2	TRBJ2-1	NA	CASSQPLARLFF
TRBV5-1	TRBJ1-5	NA	CASSLDLRWDSNQPQHF
TRBV7-3	TRBJ2-6	NA	CASSIALRLQSRANVLTF
TRBV19	TRBJ1-2	NA	CASSLSGDYGYTF
TRBV4-1	TRBJ2-1	NA	CASSQIRGLSNEQFF
TRBV2	TRBJ2-7	NA	CASQTGVPYEQYF
TRBV18	TRBJ1-1	NA	CASSPYGFTEAFF
TRBV6-1	TRBJ2-5	TRBD2	CASRETGTSGRVKTQYF
TRBV5-1	TRBJ2-6	NA	CASSLAFGRLSGANVLTF
TRBV13	TRBJ2-3	NA	CASSLTTDTQYF
TRBV6-6	TRBJ1-1	TRBD1	CASSYQGQGITEAFF
TRBV9	TRBJ2-7	TRBD1	CASSGKGQGIREQYF
TRBV11-2	TRBJ1-3	NA	CASSSKTPSSGNTIYF
TRBV5-6	TRBJ2-7	NA	CASSPDPQGYEQYF
TRBV5-5	TRBJ2-7	NA	CASSFPTGHEQYF
TRBV7-6	TRBJ2-7	TRBD2	CASSLESGGRHNYEQYF
TRBV7-2	TRBJ2-7	TRBD1	CASSQWGRGLSYEQYF
TRBV18	TRBJ2-3	NA	CASSPPQQDTQYF
TRBV2	TRBJ1-3	NA	CASRERHRHGNTIYF
TRBV5-1	TRBJ2-5	NA	CASSLSLGLEEQYF
TRBV28	TRBJ2-1	NA	CASSFGWSDEQFF
TRBV7-6	TRBJ1-3	NA	CASSPRGGAPGNTIYF
TRBV7-3	TRBJ1-1	NA	CASSLVGAGTEAFF
TRBV7-9	TRBJ2-1	NA	CASSTGTVPAYNEQFF
TRBV6-5	TRBJ1-5	TRBD1	CASHQGAEQPQHF
TRBV28	TRBJ1-5	TRBD1	CASRGDRGRGNQPQHF
TRBV7-9	TRBJ2-6	NA	CASSPPRPTLSGANVLTF
TRBV27	TRBJ2-7	NA	CASSLRGYEQYF
TRBV7-2	TRBJ1-5	NA	CASSSRVGNQPQHF
TRBV4-1	TRBJ2-1	NA	CASSQDWDMGNEQFF
TRBV28	TRBJ1-1	NA	CASSALVGGTEAFF